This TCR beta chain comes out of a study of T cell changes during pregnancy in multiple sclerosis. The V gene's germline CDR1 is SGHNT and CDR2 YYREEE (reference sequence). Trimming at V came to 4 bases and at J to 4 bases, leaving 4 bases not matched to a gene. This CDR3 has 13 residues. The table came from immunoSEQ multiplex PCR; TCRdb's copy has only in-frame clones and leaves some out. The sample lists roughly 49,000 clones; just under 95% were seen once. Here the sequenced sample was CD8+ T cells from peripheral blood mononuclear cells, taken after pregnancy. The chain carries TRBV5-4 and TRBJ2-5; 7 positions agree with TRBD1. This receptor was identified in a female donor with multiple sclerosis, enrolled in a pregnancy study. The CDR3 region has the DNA TGTGCCAGCAGCAAATACAGGGGAGAGACCCAGTACTTC. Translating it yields CASSKYRGETQYF. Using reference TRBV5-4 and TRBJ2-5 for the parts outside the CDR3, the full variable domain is ETGVTQSPTHLIKTRGQQVTLRCSSQSGHNTVSWYQQALGQGPQFIFQYYREEENGRGNFPPRFSGLQFPNYSSELNVNALELDDSALYLCASSKYRGETQYFGPGTRLLVL.